This entry lists 18 T cell receptor beta chains sequenced from one sample in a study of OX40 agonist ivuxolimab in advanced cancers. TCRdb's table, derived via immunoSEQ multiplex PCR, lists solely in-frame clones and lacks some. This table holds about 34,000 clones, around 84% found once. This sample comprised CD4+ or CD8+ T cells sorted from blood, obtained in a trial of the OX40 agonist ivuxolimab. All receptors derive from an adult with an advanced solid tumor such as melanoma, head and neck, liver or kidney cancer.

The chain has TRBV11-2 and TRBJ2-4; 10 bases agree with TRBD1. V lost 5 bases, J lost 9 bases, and 13 bases stayed unmatched. The CDR3 sequence is 16 residues long. CDR1 and CDR2 from the germline V gene are SGHAT and FQNNGV. CDR3 sequence reads: CASSIRDRGLFGIQYF. CDR3 coding DNA: TGTGCCAGCAGCATACGGGACAGGGGATTGTTCGGCATTCAGTACTTC.

The chain employs TRBV9 and TRBJ1-1, with TRBD1 matching 7 bases. The junction had 4 bases not matched to a gene; V was cut back by 0 bases and J by 8 bases. This CDR3 has 13 amino acids. Germline CDR1 reads SGDLS; CDR2 reads YYNGEE. The CDR3 DNA follows: TGTGCCAGCAGCGTAGGACAGGGTAGGGAAGCTTTCTTT. This codes for CASSVGQGREAFF.

The genes are TRBV30 and TRBJ1-4; 7 positions agree with TRBD1. The V gene end was trimmed by 2 bases and the J gene end by 4 bases; junction bases not matched to a gene: 7. The CDR3 has 15 residues. The germline V gene has CDR1 GTSNPN and CDR2 SVGIG (reference sequence). CDR3 sequence (DNA): TGTGCCTGGAGTAGGCCTGGGACAGTTAATGAAAAACTGTTTTTT. It is translated as CAWSRPGTVNEKLFF.

The rearrangement uses TRBV5-8 and TRBJ1-2; TRBD1 matches 9 bases. The CDR3 sequence is 14 residues long. Germline lookup yields CDR1 SGHTS and CDR2 YDEGEE. V was clipped by 2 bases and J by 5 bases; unmatched bases: 4. In DNA form, the CDR3 reads TGTGCCAGCAGCTTTGCCGGGACAGGGTATGGCTACACCTTC. This translates into CASSFAGTGYGYTF.

The chain links TRBV7-8 to TRBJ2-2, with D unclear. CDR3 length equals 14 residues. Deletions cut 0 bases from V and 7 bases from J, with 9 bases between. Per germline, CDR1 SGHVS and CDR2 FQNEAQ. The CDR3 region is CASSLAQSSGELFF. The CDR3 DNA follows: TGTGCCAGCAGCTTAGCACAGTCGAGCGGGGAGCTGTTTTTT.

The rearrangement uses TRBV14 and TRBJ2-1; D not resolved. Germline CDR1 reads SGHDN; CDR2 reads FVKESK. This CDR3 has 16 residues. The V end was cut by 1 base, the J end by 0 bases, with 10 bases between. In DNA form, the CDR3 reads TGTGCCAGCAGCCAAGCTGGCTTGAGCTCCTACAATGAGCAGTTCTTC. Translated: CASSQAGLSSYNEQFF.

The chain links TRBV6-1 to TRBJ2-7; TRBD1 is a possible D gene (5 bases). The CDR3 has 13 residues. Per germline, CDR1 MNHNS and CDR2 SASEGT. V lost 3 bases and J 3 bases, leaving 9 bases between the germline ends. The CDR3 DNA sequence: TGTGCCAGCAGTGAGAACAGGCTCTACGAGCAGTACTTC. It codes for CASSENRLYEQYF.

In this sample, this clone is medium-sized. V usage is TRBV19 and J usage is TRBJ1-5; no definite D call. V lost 2 bases and J 4 bases, leaving 3 bases between the germline ends. The germline V gene encodes CDR1 LNHDA and CDR2 SQIVND (reference sequence). CDR3 length: 12 amino acids. CDR3 in amino acids: CASSILNQPQHF. The DNA for the CDR3 is TGTGCCAGTAGTATACTGAATCAGCCCCAGCATTTT.

The chain is built from TRBV30 and TRBJ1-1; TRBD1 might be the D (5 bases). Germline V gene data show CDR1 as GTSNPN and CDR2 as SVGIG (reference sequence). This CDR3 comprises 14 residues. Trimming removed 3 bases at V and 5 bases at J, with 16 bases between. The CDR3 region has the DNA TGTGCCTGGAGGAGGTGGGTGGGGCGGACTGAAGCTTTCTTT. Translation gives CAWRRWVGRTEAFF.

The rearrangement uses TRBV30 and TRBJ1-1; 8 nucleotides align to TRBD1. V shed 4 bases and J 7 bases; nucleotides not matched to a gene: 8. CDR3 length: 13 amino acids. From germline, CDR1 is GTSNPN and CDR2 SVGIG (reference sequence). This chain's CDR3 is CAWNGQGGLEAFF. The CDR3 bases are TGTGCCTGGAATGGACAGGGAGGACTTGAAGCTTTCTTT. Looking up the rest from reference TRBV30 and TRBJ1-1 gives the full variable domain: SQTIHQWPATLVQPVGSPLSLECTVEGTSNPNLYWYRQAAGRGLQLLFYSVGIGQISSEVPQNLSASRPQDRQFILSSKKLLLSDSGFYLCAWNGQGGLEAFFGQGTRLTVV.

The rearrangement links TRBV6-1 to TRBJ2-6; no firm D call. Germline V gene sequence: CDR1 MNHNS, CDR2 SASEGT. The V and J ends lost 4 bases and 0 bases respectively, with 13 bases between them. The CDR3 is 17 amino acids. The CDR3 protein is CASSGQILSSGANVLTF. CDR3 bases: TGTGCCAGCAGTGGACAAATTTTAAGCTCTGGGGCCAACGTCCTGACTTTC.

This chain joins TRBV6-6 and TRBJ2-7, with D hard to call. Deletions cut 8 bases from V and 5 bases from J, with 13 bases between. Germline V gene sequence: CDR1 MNHNY, CDR2 SVGAGI (reference sequence). The CDR3 consists of 12 residues. CDR3 bases: TGTGCCAGCGCTAGTTCCGCAAACGAGCAGTACTTC. Translation gives CASASSANEQYF.

The rearrangement links TRBV11-1 to TRBJ2-1, with no clear D. Germline loops: CDR1 SGHAT, CDR2 FQDESV (reference sequence). V lost 0 bases and J lost 8, with 8 bases in between. The length of the CDR3 is 13 residues. DNA for the CDR3: TGTGCCAGCAGCTTAGCGAGGTTCGATGAGCAGTTCTTC. Its translation: CASSLARFDEQFF.

V is TRBV6-5 and J is TRBJ2-7, with a possible D match to TRBD1 (5 bases). V was cut by 5 bases and J by 3 bases, with 11 bases left in between. The CDR3 is made up of 13 amino acids. In germline, CDR1 is MNHEY, CDR2 SVGAGI. DNA for the CDR3: TGTGCCAGCAGTAGGGGTGCCCACTACGAGCAGTACTTC. This sequence encodes CASSRGAHYEQYF.

This chain joins TRBV6-1 and TRBJ1-5; tentatively, D is TRBD1 (5 bases). The CDR3 consists of 13 residues. Per germline, CDR1 MNHNS and CDR2 SASEGT. V was clipped by 6 bases and J by 8 bases, with 14 bases between them. DNA for the CDR3: TGTGCCAGCAGCTGGGGCAGGGAAGAGCCCCAGCATTTT. The encoded protein is CASSWGREEPQHF.

This clone was counted only a few times. The gene calls are TRBV7-2 and TRBJ2-2; possibly TRBD2 for D (6 bases). CDR3 length: 14 residues. V lost 0 bases and J lost 7, with 9 bases in between. The germline V gene encodes CDR1 SGHTA and CDR2 FQGNSA. In DNA, the CDR3 is TGTGCCAGCAGCTTAGCTAGCGGAGGCGGGGAGCTGTTTTTT. Its translation is CASSLASGGGELFF. The full variable domain, its missing parts supplied by reference TRBV7-2 and TRBJ2-2, is GAGVSQSPSNKVTEKGKDVELRCDPISGHTALYWYRQSLGQGLEFLIYFQGNSAPDKSGLPSDRFSAERTGGSVSTLTIQRTQQEDSAVYLCASSLASGGGELFFGEGSRLTVL.

As to this clone: Distinct nucleotide sequences in the sample also encode this CDR3. This chain connects TRBV5-1 to TRBJ2-1; 7 bases fit TRBD2. The CDR3 is 16 amino acids. Germline V CDR1 and CDR2: SGHRS, YFSETQ. Losses at the gene ends were 3 bases for V and 6 bases for J; bases not matched to a gene: 12. The CDR3 protein is CASSSTGEGPGNEQFF. Written as DNA, the CDR3 is TGCGCCAGCAGCTCTACCGGGGAGGGACCAGGCAATGAGCAGTTCTTC. Full variable domain (missing parts from reference TRBV5-1 and TRBJ2-1): KAGVTQTPRYLIKTRGQQVTLSCSPISGHRSVSWYQQTPGQGLQFLFEYFSETQRNKGNFPGRFSGRQFSNSRSEMNVSTLELGDSALYLCASSSTGEGPGNEQFFGPGTRLTVL.

CDR3 bases: TGTGCCAGCAGTTTATCGGGAGTTGGGGGCGCGTTGTATACTGAAGCTTTCTTT. Translating it yields CASSLSGVGGALYTEAFF. The J gene is TRBJ1-1, the V gene TRBV28, with TRBD1 as a possible D gene (6 bases). Germline V gene lookup returns CDR1 MDHEN and CDR2 SYDVKM. V lost 1 base and J lost 5, with 23 bases in between. The CDR3 spans 18 residues.